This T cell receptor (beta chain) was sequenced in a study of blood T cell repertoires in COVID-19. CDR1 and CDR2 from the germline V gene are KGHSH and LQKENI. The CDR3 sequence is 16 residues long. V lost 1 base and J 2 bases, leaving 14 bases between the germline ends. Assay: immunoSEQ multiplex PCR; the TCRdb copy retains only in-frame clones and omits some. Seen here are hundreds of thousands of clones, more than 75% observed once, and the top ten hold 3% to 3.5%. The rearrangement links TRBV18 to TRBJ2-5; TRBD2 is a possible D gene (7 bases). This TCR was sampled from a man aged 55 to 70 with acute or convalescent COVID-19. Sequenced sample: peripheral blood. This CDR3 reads CASSPRGGTGQETQYF. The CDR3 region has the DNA TGTGCCAGCTCACCACGGGGGGGCACAGGGCAAGAGACCCAGTACTTC. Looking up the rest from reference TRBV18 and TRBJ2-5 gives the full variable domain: NAGVMQNPRHLVRRRGQEARLRCSPMKGHSHVYWYRQLPEEGLKFMVYLQKENIIDESGMPKERFSAEFPKEGPSILRIQQVVRGDSAAYFCASSPRGGTGQETQYFGPGTRLLVL.